This T cell receptor (beta chain) was sequenced in a study of blood T cell repertoires in COVID-19. For the study at large: Some COVID-19 samples were acute and others convalescent; all came from the United States, Italy and Spain. T cells, B-cell-depleted T cells, or PBMCs provided the cDNA or gDNA that served as material.

As originally analysed: Cell counts per sample came from amplifying reference gene primers. Assay used: immunoSEQ multiplex PCR; TCRdb lists only in-frame clones, some missing. V, J and clone size were drawn from that table, and D and trimming were deduced from the DNA. Here the sample spans roughly 160,000 clones, around 83% being singletons. The length of the CDR3 is 14 residues. CDR1 and CDR2 (germline): LGHDT, YNNKEL (reference sequence). J was trimmed by 1 base and V by 6 bases; bases with no gene match: 5. The sequence was collected from a woman aged 45-65 years with COVID-19, enrolled during active disease. This chain connects TRBV3-1 (or the pseudogene TRBV3-2) to TRBJ1-1, with 7 nucleotides matching TRBD1. The sequencing input was peripheral blood. The CDR3 reads CASRMTGRNTEAFF. CDR3 nucleotides: TGTGCCAGCAGGATGACAGGGAGGAACACTGAAGCTTTCTTT.